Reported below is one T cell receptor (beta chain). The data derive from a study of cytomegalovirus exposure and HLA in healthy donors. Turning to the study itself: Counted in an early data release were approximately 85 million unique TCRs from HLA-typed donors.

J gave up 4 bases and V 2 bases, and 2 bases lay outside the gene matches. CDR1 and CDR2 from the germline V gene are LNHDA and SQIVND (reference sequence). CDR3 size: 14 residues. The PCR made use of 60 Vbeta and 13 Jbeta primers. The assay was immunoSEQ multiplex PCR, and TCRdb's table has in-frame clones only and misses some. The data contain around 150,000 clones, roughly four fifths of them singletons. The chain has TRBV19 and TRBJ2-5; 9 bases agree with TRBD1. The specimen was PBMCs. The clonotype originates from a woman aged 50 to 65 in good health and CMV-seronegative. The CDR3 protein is CASSISDRGETQYF. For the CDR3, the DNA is TGTGCCAGTAGTATATCGGACAGGGGAGAGACCCAGTACTTC.